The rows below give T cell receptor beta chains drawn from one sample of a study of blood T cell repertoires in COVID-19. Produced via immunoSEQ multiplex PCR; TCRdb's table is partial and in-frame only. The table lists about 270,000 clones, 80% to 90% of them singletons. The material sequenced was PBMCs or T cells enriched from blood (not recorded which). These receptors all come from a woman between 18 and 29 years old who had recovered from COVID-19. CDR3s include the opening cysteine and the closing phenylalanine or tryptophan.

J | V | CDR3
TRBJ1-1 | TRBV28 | CASSTFVGSGNTEAFF
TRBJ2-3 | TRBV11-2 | CASSPWTSGGAADTQYF
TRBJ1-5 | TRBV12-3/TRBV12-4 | CASNLDFFQPQHF
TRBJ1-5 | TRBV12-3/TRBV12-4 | CASSFSGNQPQHF
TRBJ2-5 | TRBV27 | CASPLGAWGRGTQETQYF
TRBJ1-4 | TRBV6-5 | CASSFQRVMGEKLFF
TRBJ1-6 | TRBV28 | CASTPGGGQGYSPLHF
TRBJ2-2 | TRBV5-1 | CASSLNDSPNTGELFF
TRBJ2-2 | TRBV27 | CASSLNRVWTGELFF
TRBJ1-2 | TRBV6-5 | CASSYGTGVNYGYTF
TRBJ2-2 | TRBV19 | CASNWEGPGTGELFF
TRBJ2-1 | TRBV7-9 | CASSPDTSGGYNEQFF
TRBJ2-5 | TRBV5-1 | CASSGTGETQYF
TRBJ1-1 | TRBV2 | CASKQGGNTEAFF
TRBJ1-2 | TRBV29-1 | CSVEGRPREDGYTF
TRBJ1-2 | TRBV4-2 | CASSQEMGQGGLAYGYTF
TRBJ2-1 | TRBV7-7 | CASSRTSGGANEQFF
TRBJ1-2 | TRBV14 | CASSQLFEGAGYTF
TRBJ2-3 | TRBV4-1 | CASSQGGLKPDTQYF
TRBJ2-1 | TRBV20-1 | CSASRGNEQFF
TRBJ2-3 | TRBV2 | CASKLAGTTDTQYF
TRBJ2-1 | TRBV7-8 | CASSLIRRGGARNEQFF